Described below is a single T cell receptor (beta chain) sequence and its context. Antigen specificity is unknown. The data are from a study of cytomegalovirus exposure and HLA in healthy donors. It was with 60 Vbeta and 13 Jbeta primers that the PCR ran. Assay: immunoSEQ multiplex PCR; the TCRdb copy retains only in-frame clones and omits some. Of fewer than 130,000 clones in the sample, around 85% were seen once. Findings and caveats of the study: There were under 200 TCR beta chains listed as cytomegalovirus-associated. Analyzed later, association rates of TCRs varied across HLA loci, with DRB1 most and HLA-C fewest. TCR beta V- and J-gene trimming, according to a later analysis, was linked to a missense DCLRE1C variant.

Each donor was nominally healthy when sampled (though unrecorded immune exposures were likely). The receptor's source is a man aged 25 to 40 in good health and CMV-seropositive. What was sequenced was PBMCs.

This CDR3 is CASGLVRGGGEAFF. The CDR3 DNA reads as TGTGCTAGTGGTTTGGTACGCGGGGGCGGTGAAGCTTTCTTT. J is TRBJ1-1 and V is TRBV12-5, with D possibly TRBD1 on 6 matching bases. This CDR3 spans 14 amino acids. Trimming took 0 bases from V and 7 from J, leaving 12 bases between them. Germline CDR1 LGHNT, CDR2 FRNRAP.